Below, 27 T cell receptor beta chains from the same sample are listed, as sequenced in a study of blood T cell repertoires in COVID-19. Profiling relied on immunoSEQ multiplex PCR, and the TCRdb table lists in-frame clones only, not all of them. This table holds roughly 200,000 clones, approximately 81% found once. Sequences were obtained from PBMCs or T cells enriched from blood (not recorded which). The receptor source for this set is a man aged 35 to 55 who had recovered from COVID-19.

This rearrangement joins TRBV6-2 or TRBV6-3 to TRBJ2-7, with D perhaps matching TRBD1 (5 bases). The CDR3 is 15 residues long. CDR1 and CDR2 from the germline V gene are MNHEY and SVGEGT. Deletions cut 2 bases from V and 1 base from J, with 12 bases between. Here the CDR3 reads CASSYGRGLSYEQYF. The CDR3 DNA reads TGTGCCAGCAGTTACGGAAGGGGCCTGTCCTACGAGCAGTACTTC.

V usage is TRBV4-1 and J usage is TRBJ2-7; TRBD1 might be the D (5 bases). The germline gives CDR1 MGHRA, CDR2 YSYEKL. The V end lost 0 bases, the J end lost 5 bases, and 8 bases lay between the germline ends. The CDR3 sequence is 13 residues long. The CDR3 region is CASSQEEGDEQYF. The CDR3 nucleotides are TGCGCCAGCAGCCAAGAGGAAGGGGACGAGCAGTACTTC.

V and J are TRBV7-2 and TRBJ1-5; 7 positions agree with TRBD1. Germline assignment: CDR1 SGHTA and CDR2 FQGNSA. This CDR3 comprises 15 residues. V lost 1 base and J lost 7; bases outside the gene matches: 7. The CDR3 sequence is CASSLDTGVRQPQHF. The CDR3 DNA reads TGTGCCAGCAGCTTAGATACAGGGGTACGACAGCCCCAGCATTTT.

This chain uses TRBV10-3 with TRBJ2-1; TRBD1 agrees at 7 bases. The CDR3 totals 14 residues. V dropped 0 bases and J dropped 6; count of bases not matched to a gene: 2. Per the germline V gene, CDR1 is ENHRY and CDR2 is SYGVKD. The CDR3 spells CAISESRDSNEQFF. CDR3 nucleotide sequence: TGTGCCATCAGTGAGTCGAGGGACAGCAATGAGCAGTTCTTC.

The rearrangement links TRBV3-1 (or the pseudogene TRBV3-2) to TRBJ1-1; D might be TRBD1 (6 bases). The length of the CDR3 is 13 residues. Germline V gene data show CDR1 as LGHDT and CDR2 as YNNKEL (reference sequence). V was clipped by 1 base and J by 8 bases, with 11 bases between them. This CDR3 is CASSQGIGQEAFF. CDR3 coding DNA: TGTGCCAGCAGCCAAGGCATTGGACAGGAAGCTTTCTTT.

This clone showed up just a few times. J is TRBJ1-4 and V is TRBV4-3; D is undetermined. The CDR3 sequence is 15 residues long. V was trimmed by 5 bases and J by 0 bases, leaving 10 bases between them. Germline V lookup: CDR1 LGHNA, CDR2 YSLEER. CDR3 DNA: TGCGCCAGCAGCATTGACGGGGCAACTAATGAAAAACTGTTTTTT. It is translated as CASSIDGATNEKLFF.

V is TRBV5-5 and J is TRBJ2-1; TRBD1 is a possible D gene (6 bases). Trimming left V 0 bases short and J 5 bases short, with 15 bases between. There are 16 residues in the CDR3. The germline CDR1 and CDR2 sequences are SGHKS and YYEKEE (reference sequence). This CDR3 reads CASSLGIGGADNEQFF. CDR3 DNA sequence: TGTGCCAGCAGCTTGGGAATTGGGGGCGCGGACAATGAGCAGTTCTTC.

This rearrangement joins TRBV4-2 to TRBJ1-4; a weak D match, TRBD1 (5 bases). V was pared by 5 bases and J by 2 bases, with 9 bases between. Germline V gene data show CDR1 as LGHNA and CDR2 as YNFKEQ. This CDR3 spans 14 amino acids. CDR3 amino acids: CASSTGGTNEKLFF. The CDR3 bases are TGTGCCAGCAGCACCGGGGGTACTAATGAAAAACTGTTTTTT.

This rearrangement joins TRBV6-2 or TRBV6-3 to TRBJ1-2; TRBD1 matches at 11 bases. The CDR3 is made up of 16 amino acids. With 2 bases clipped from V and 2 bases from J, the junction kept 4 bases outside the gene matches. CDR1 and CDR2 from the germline V gene are MNHEY and SVGEGT. The CDR3 DNA reads as TGTGCCAGCAGTTACGCCCGGACAGGGGGCAACTATGGCTACACCTTC. The encoded protein is CASSYARTGGNYGYTF.

The chain links TRBV11-3 to TRBJ1-2; no reliable D call. This CDR3 spans 14 amino acids. V was pared by 2 bases and J by 4 bases, with 11 bases between. Germline values: CDR1 SGHNT, CDR2 YENEEA. The CDR3 here is CASSLLPQRYGYTF. In DNA form, the CDR3 reads TGTGCCAGCAGCTTACTCCCCCAGCGCTATGGCTACACCTTC. Full variable domain (missing parts from reference TRBV11-3 and TRBJ1-2): EAGVVQSPRYKIIEKKQPVAFWCNPISGHNTLYWYLQNLGQGPELLIRYENEEAVDDSQLPKDRFSAERLKGVDSTLKIQPAELGDSAVYLCASSLLPQRYGYTFGSGTRLTVV.

The chain links TRBV14 to TRBJ1-2; no definite D call. The CDR3 has 13 residues. The V end lost 4 bases, the J end lost 8 bases, and 14 bases lay between the germline ends. CDR1 SGHDN and CDR2 FVKESK come from the germline V gene. As DNA, the CDR3 is TGTGCCAGCAGCCCGGCGGTCCGCGGGGGCTACACCTTC. Translated, it gives CASSPAVRGGYTF.

The genes are TRBV7-2 and TRBJ2-7, with 10 bases lining up with TRBD1. The CDR3 sequence is 16 residues long. The V segment lost 6 bases and the J segment 3 bases; nucleotides outside the gene matches: 11. The germline CDR1 and CDR2 sequences are SGHTA and FQGNSA. CDR3 amino acids: CASRRTGGMGIYEQYF. DNA for the CDR3: TGTGCCAGCAGAAGGACAGGGGGTATGGGCATCTACGAGCAGTACTTC.

This clone was counted only a few times. The rearrangement uses TRBV30 and TRBJ2-7; 9 nucleotides match TRBD2. V gave up 2 bases and J gave up 7 bases; unmatched junction bases: 9. The CDR3 has 14 residues. Per the germline V gene, CDR1 is GTSNPN and CDR2 is SVGIG (reference sequence). CDR3 nucleotides: TGTGCCTGGAGTCGTTGGGCGGGAGGGAGAGAGCAGTACTTC. Translation: CAWSRWAGGREQYF.

This sequence joins TRBV2 and TRBJ2-5, with a tentative D call TRBD1 (6 bases). Trimming took 5 bases from V and 5 from J, leaving 12 bases between them. In germline, CDR1 is SNHLY, CDR2 FYNNEI. There are 13 residues in the CDR3. The CDR3 nucleotides read TGTGCCAGCAGTAGTACAGGGTGGGAGACCCAGTACTTC. Its translation is CASSSTGWETQYF.

This chain connects TRBV7-9 to TRBJ1-1; TRBD1 matches 10 bases. CDR3 size: 17 residues. V dropped 1 base and J dropped 4; count of bases not matched to a gene: 9. Looked up from germline, CDR1 is SEHNR and CDR2 is FQNEAQ (reference sequence). CDR3 DNA: TGTGCCAGCAGCTTAGGGGGACAGGGGTGGCGCCTCACTGAAGCTTTCTTT. It encodes CASSLGGQGWRLTEAFF. Combining the CDR3 with reference TRBV7-9 and TRBJ1-1 gives the whole variable domain DTGVSQNPRHKITKRGQNVTFRCDPISEHNRLYWYRQTLGQGPEFLTYFQNEAQLEKSRLLSDRFSAERPKGSFSTLEIQRTEQGDSAMYLCASSLGGQGWRLTEAFFGQGTRLTVV.

The genes are TRBV10-3 and TRBJ1-1; tentatively, D is TRBD1 (5 bases). This CDR3 is 13 amino acids long. V gave up 6 bases and J gave up 10 bases, with 18 bases separating them. Germline loops: CDR1 ENHRY, CDR2 SYGVKD. CDR3 DNA: TGTGCCATCAGCGACGCGGCCATAACAGGAGCTTTCTTT. Its protein product is CAISDAAITGAFF.

V and J are TRBV28 and TRBJ1-6; 7 bases match TRBD1. Germline CDR1 reads MDHEN; CDR2 reads SYDVKM. V shed 7 bases and J 8 bases; nucleotides not matched to a gene: 5. This CDR3 has 13 amino acids. The DNA of the CDR3 is TGTGCCAGCATTAGACAGGGTTATTCACCCCTCCACTTT. This gives the protein CASIRQGYSPLHF.

As regards this clone: The sample holds other DNA sequences that translate to the same CDR3. The chain recombines TRBV5-1 with TRBJ2-3; 7 bases are shared with TRBD1. Unmatched junction bases numbered 5, after V lost 0 bases and J lost 4 bases. Germline V gene lookup returns CDR1 SGHRS and CDR2 YFSETQ. The CDR3 is 15 residues long. CDR3 DNA sequence: TGCGCCAGCAGCTTGGTGGGTAGGGGGCCAGATACGCAGTATTTT. It codes for CASSLVGRGPDTQYF.

This clone was picked up one time. The chain joins TRBV10-3 to TRBJ1-6; 7 bases align to TRBD1. The trim removed 2 bases at V and 6 bases at J, leaving 4 bases unmatched. Germline V gene lookup returns CDR1 ENHRY and CDR2 SYGVKD. The CDR3 sequence is 15 residues long. CDR3 residues: CAISETGTANSPLHF. For the CDR3, the DNA is TGTGCCATCAGTGAGACCGGGACAGCTAATTCACCCCTCCACTTT.

J is TRBJ2-1 and V is TRBV15; no reliable D call. This CDR3 comprises 12 residues. Germline V gene data show CDR1 as LNHNV and CDR2 as YYDKDF (reference sequence). The ends were cut back, 0 bases at V and 13 bases at J, with 10 bases in the middle. CDR3 nucleotide sequence: TGTGCCACCAGCAGAGATCAAGCGCCACAGTTCTTC. It specifies CATSRDQAPQFF. Supplemented by reference TRBV15 and TRBJ2-1, the full variable domain reads DAMVIQNPRYQVTQFGKPVTLSCSQTLNHNVMYWYQQKSSQAPKLLFHYYDKDFNNEADTPDNFQSRRPNTSFCFLDIRSPGLGDTAMYLCATSRDQAPQFFGPGTRLTVL.

The chain's CDR3 is CASSPGLTNNQPQHF. The CDR3 region has the DNA TGTGCCAGTAGCCCGGGACTCACGAACAATCAGCCCCAGCATTTT. This sequence joins TRBV19 and TRBJ1-5; D is perhaps TRBD1 (5 bases). Trimming cost V 6 bases and J 3 bases, with 15 bases left between them. The CDR3 is 15 residues long. The germline V gene has CDR1 LNHDA and CDR2 SQIVND (reference sequence).

The chain combines TRBV29-1 with TRBJ1-2; 9 bases align to TRBD1. The trim removed 6 bases at V and 8 bases at J, leaving 10 bases unmatched. CDR1 and CDR2 from the germline V gene are SQVTM and ANQGSEA. This CDR3 region has 13 residues. This CDR3 is CSVGQGKPSGYTF. The CDR3 nucleotides are TGCAGCGTCGGACAGGGGAAGCCCTCCGGCTACACCTTC.

This sequence joins TRBV29-1 and TRBJ1-1, with D uncertain. Trimming stripped 4 bases from V and 2 bases from J, with 8 bases between. CDR3 size: 12 residues. Looked up from germline, CDR1 is SQVTM and CDR2 is ANQGSEA. CDR3 DNA: TGCAGCGTTGTCGCCCTAAACACTGAAGCTTTCTTT. This codes for CSVVALNTEAFF.

This clone appeared once. V usage is TRBV18 and J usage is TRBJ2-3, with D hard to call. Germline CDR1 is KGHSH and CDR2 is LQKENI. The V end was cut by 4 bases, the J end by 2 bases, with 7 bases between. This CDR3 contains 13 residues. CDR3 region: CASSLAATDTQYF. Written as DNA, the CDR3 is TGTGCCAGCTCACTTGCGGCCACAGATACGCAGTATTTT.

The V gene is TRBV27, the J gene TRBJ1-1; a possible D gene is TRBD1 (6 bases). Trimming removed 2 bases from V and 1 base from J, with 8 bases in between. This CDR3 region has 14 residues. Per germline, CDR1 MNHEY and CDR2 SMNVEV (reference sequence). CDR3 protein: CASSLGGSNTEAFF. Written as DNA, the CDR3 is TGTGCCAGCAGTTTAGGGGGCTCGAACACTGAAGCTTTCTTT.

The chain links TRBV30 to TRBJ1-6, with 10 bases that match TRBD1. V shed 3 bases, J shed 10 bases, and the junction held 12 bases outside the gene matches. The CDR3 covers 16 residues. The germline V gene encodes CDR1 GTSNPN and CDR2 SVGIG (reference sequence). This CDR3 is CAWRPRDRGIGSPLHF. In DNA form, the CDR3 reads TGTGCCTGGAGACCCCGGGACAGGGGTATTGGGTCACCCCTCCACTTT.

The chain uses TRBV30 and TRBJ1-6, with D unresolved. The CDR3 runs 14 residues. Trimming cost V 0 bases and J 11 bases, with 14 bases left between them. Germline loops: CDR1 GTSNPN, CDR2 SVGIG (reference sequence). DNA for the CDR3: TGTGCCTGGAGTGTACTGGGGAGTTCTGCACCCCTCCACTTT. Translating it yields CAWSVLGSSAPLHF.